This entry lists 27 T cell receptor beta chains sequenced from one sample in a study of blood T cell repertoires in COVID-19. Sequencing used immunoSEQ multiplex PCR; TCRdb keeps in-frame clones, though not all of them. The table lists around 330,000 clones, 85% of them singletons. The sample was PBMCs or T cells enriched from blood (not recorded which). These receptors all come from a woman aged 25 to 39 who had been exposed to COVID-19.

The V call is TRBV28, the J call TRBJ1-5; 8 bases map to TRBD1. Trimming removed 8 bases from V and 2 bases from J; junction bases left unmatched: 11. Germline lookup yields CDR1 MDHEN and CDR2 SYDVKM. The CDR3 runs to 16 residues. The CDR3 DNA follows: TGTGCCAGCTGGATCCAGGGGGCTATTGGCAATCAGCCCCAGCATTTT. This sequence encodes CASWIQGAIGNQPQHF.

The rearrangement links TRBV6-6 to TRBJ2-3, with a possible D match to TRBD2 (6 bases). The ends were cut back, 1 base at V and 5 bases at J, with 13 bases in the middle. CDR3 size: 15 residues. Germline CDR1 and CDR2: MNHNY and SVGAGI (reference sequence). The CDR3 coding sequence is TGTGCCAGCAGTTACTGGGCAGGGCGGGAAGATACGCAGTATTTT. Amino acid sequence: CASSYWAGREDTQYF.

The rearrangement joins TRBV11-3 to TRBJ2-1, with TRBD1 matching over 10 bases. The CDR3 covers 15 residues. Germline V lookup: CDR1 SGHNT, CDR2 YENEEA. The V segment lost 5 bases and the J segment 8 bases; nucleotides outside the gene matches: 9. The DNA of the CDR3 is TGTGCCAGCAGCCCTTTGGGACAGGGGACGGATGAGCAGTTCTTC. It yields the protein CASSPLGQGTDEQFF.

The CDR3 coding sequence is TGTGCCAGCAGCCCGTTAGCGGGGGTGAACACTGAAGCTTTCTTT. Translating gives CASSPLAGVNTEAFF. The chain employs TRBV5-4 and TRBJ1-1; TRBD1 is a possible D gene (5 bases). The CDR3 consists of 15 residues. V gave up 4 bases and J gave up 0 bases, with 13 bases separating them. Germline CDR1 reads SGHNT; CDR2 reads YYREEE (reference sequence).

The CDR3 is CASSFRLAYEQYF. CDR3 in DNA: TGTGCCAGCAGCTTTCGTTTAGCCTACGAGCAGTACTTC. The chain joins TRBV21-1 to TRBJ2-7; the table's D gene call, TRBD2, was not cross checked with the DNA. TRBV21-1 corresponds to a pseudogene. The CDR3 runs 13 residues.

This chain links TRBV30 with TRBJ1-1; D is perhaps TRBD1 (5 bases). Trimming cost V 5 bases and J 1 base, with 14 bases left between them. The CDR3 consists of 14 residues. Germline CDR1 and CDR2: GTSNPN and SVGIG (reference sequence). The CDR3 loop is CAWGRGTGNTEAFF. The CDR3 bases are TGTGCCTGGGGCCGGGGGACGGGGAACACTGAAGCTTTCTTT.

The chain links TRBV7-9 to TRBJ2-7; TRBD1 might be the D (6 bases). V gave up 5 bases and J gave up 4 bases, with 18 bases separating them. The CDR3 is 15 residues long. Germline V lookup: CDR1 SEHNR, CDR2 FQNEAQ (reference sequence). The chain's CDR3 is CASSPRHGTIYEQYF. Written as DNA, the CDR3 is TGTGCCAGCAGCCCCCGGCACGGGACAATATACGAGCAGTACTTC.

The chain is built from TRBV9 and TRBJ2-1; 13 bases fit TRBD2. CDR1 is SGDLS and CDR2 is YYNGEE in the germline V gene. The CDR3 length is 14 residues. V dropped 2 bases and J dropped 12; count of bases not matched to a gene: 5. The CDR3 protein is CASSVRTSGSRQFF. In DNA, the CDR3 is TGTGCCAGCAGCGTGAGGACTAGCGGGAGTCGGCAGTTCTTC. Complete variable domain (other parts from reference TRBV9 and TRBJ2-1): DSGVTQTPKHLITATGQRVTLRCSPRSGDLSVYWYQQSLDQGLQFLIQYYNGEERAKGNILERFSAQQFPDLHSELNLSSLELGDSALYFCASSVRTSGSRQFFGPGTRLTVL.

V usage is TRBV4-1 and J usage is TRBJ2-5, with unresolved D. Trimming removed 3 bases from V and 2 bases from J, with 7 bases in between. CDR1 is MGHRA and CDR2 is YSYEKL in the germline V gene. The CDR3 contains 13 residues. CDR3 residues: CASSHLGQETQYF. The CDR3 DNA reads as TGCGCCAGCAGCCACCTCGGGCAAGAGACCCAGTACTTC.

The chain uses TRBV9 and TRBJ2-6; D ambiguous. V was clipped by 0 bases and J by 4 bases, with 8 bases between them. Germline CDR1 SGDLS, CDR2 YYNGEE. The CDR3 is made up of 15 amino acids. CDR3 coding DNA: TGTGCCAGCAGCGTAGGAAGCTTAGGGGCCAACGTCCTGACTTTC. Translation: CASSVGSLGANVLTF.

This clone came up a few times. The CDR3 DNA is TGTGCCAGCAGTTTCGTTTTTACAGGGGGCAATGGCTACACCTTC. Translating it yields CASSFVFTGGNGYTF. The chain has TRBV28 and TRBJ1-2; 9 bases line up with TRBD1. The CDR3 contains 15 residues. Trimming took 3 bases from V and 6 from J; bases not matched to a gene: 8. CDR1 is MDHEN and CDR2 is SYDVKM in the germline V gene.

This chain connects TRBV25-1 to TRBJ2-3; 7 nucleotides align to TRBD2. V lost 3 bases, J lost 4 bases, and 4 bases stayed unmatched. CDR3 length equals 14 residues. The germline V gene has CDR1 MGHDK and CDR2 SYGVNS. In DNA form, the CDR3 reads TGTGCCAGCAGTGATGGGAGGGGAGCAGATACGCAGTATTTT. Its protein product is CASSDGRGADTQYF. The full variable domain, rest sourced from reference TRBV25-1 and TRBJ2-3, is EADIYQTPRYLVIGTGKKITLECSQTMGHDKMYWYQQDPGMELHLIHYSYGVNSTEKGDLSSESTVSRIRTEHFPLTLESARPSHTSQYLCASSDGRGADTQYFGPGTRLTVL.

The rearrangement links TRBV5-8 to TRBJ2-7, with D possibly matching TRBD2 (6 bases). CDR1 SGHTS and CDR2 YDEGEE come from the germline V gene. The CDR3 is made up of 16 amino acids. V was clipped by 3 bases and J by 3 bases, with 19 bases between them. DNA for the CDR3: TGTGCCAGCAGCTCTTCCGGGACTCAATGGGACTACGAGCAGTACTTC. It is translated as CASSSSGTQWDYEQYF.

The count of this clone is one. CDR3 coding DNA: TGTGCCAGCAGTTCAACCAAGGACAGATCTAATGAAAAACTGTTTTTT. Translation: CASSSTKDRSNEKLFF. This chain links TRBV28 with TRBJ1-4, with a possible D match to TRBD1 (6 bases). The V gene's germline CDR1 is MDHEN and CDR2 SYDVKM. Trimming pared 4 bases from V and 3 bases from J, leaving 15 bases between. This CDR3 is 16 amino acids long.

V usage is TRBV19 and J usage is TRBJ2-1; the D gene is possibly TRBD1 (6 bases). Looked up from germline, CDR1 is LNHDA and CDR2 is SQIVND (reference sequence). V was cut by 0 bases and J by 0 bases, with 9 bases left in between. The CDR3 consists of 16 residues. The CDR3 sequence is CASSIEGDISYNEQFF. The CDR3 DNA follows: TGTGCCAGTAGTATAGAAGGGGACATCTCCTACAATGAGCAGTTCTTC.

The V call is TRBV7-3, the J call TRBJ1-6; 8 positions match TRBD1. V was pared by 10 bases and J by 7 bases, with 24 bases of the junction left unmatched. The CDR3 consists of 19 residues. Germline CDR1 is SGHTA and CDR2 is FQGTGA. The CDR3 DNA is TGTGCCACTCTGAATCCGTCCACCCACGGGACAGGTCTAAATTCACCCCTCCACTTT. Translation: CATLNPSTHGTGLNSPLHF.

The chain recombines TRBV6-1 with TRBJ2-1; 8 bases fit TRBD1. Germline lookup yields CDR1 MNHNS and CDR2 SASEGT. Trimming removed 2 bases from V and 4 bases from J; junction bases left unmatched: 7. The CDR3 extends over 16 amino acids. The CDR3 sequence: CASSERGTGLYNEQFF. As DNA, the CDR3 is TGTGCCAGCAGTGAACGAGGGACAGGCCTTTACAATGAGCAGTTCTTC.

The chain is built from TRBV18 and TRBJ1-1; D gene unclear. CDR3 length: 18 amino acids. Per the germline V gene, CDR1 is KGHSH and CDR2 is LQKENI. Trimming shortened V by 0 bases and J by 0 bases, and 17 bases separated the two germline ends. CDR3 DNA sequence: TGTGCCAGCTCACCACCAGAAACATGGAGCTACATGAACACTGAAGCTTTCTTT. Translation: CASSPPETWSYMNTEAFF.

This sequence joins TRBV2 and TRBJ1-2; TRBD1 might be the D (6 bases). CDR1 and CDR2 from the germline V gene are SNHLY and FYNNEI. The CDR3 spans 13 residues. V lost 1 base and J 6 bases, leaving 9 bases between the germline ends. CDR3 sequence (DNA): TGTGCCAGCAGTGAAGACAGGGCTGATGGCTACACCTTC. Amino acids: CASSEDRADGYTF.

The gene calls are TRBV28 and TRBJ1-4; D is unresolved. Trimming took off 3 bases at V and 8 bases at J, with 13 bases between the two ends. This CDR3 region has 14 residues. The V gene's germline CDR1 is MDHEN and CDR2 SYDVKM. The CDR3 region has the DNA TGTGCCAGCAGTTTGCCTCGGCGGCACGAAAAACTGTTTTTT. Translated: CASSLPRRHEKLFF.

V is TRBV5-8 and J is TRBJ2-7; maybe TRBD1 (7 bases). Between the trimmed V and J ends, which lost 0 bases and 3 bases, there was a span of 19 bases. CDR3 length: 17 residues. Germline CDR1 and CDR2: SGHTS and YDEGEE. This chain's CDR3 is CASSLAQGGPSSYEQYF. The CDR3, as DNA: TGTGCCAGCAGCTTGGCCCAGGGGGGACCTAGCAGCTACGAGCAGTACTTC.

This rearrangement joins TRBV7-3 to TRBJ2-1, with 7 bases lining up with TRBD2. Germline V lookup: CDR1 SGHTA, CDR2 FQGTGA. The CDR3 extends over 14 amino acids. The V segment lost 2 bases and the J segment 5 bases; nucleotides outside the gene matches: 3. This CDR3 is CASSLSGTNNEQFF. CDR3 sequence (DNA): TGTGCCAGCAGCTTATCTGGGACTAACAATGAGCAGTTCTTC. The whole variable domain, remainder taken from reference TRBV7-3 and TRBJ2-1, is GAGVSQTPSNKVTEKGKYVELRCDPISGHTALYWYRQSLGQGPEFLIYFQGTGAADDSGLPNDRFFAVRPEGSVSTLKIQRTERGDSAVYLCASSLSGTNNEQFFGPGTRLTVL.

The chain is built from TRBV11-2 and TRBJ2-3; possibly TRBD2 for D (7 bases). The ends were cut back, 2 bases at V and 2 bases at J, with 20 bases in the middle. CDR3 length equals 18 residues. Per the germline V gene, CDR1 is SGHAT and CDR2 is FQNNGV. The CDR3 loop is CASSLPPAGASYTDTQYF. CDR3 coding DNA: TGTGCCAGCAGCTTACCTCCGGCGGGGGCCTCTTACACAGATACGCAGTATTTT.

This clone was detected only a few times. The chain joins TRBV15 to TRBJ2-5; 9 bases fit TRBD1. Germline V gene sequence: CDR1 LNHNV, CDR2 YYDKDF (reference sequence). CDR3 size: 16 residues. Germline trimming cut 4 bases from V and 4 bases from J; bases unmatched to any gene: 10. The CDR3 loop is CATSNSYAGQGETQYF. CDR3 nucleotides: TGTGCCACCAGCAATTCTTATGCGGGACAGGGAGAGACCCAGTACTTC.

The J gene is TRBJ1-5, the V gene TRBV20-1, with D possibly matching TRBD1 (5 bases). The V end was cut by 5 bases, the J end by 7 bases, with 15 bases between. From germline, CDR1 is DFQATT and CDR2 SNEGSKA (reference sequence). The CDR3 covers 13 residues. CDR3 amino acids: CSARGQGRQPQHF. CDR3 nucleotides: TGCAGTGCTCGTGGGCAGGGCCGCCAGCCCCAGCATTTT.

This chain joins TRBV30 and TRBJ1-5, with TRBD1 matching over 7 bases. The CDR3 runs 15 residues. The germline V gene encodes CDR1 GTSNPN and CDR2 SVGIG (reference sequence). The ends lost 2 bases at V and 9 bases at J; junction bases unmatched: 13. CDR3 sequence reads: CAWSSQGGSPRPQHF. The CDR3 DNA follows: TGTGCCTGGAGTAGTCAGGGGGGCTCCCCTAGGCCCCAGCATTTT.

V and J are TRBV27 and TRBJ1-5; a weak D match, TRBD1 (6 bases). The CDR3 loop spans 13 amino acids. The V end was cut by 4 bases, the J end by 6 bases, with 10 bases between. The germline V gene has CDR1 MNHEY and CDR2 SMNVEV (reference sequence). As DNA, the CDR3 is TGTGCCAGCAGTTACAGGGAAGGTCAGCCCCAGCATTTT. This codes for CASSYREGQPQHF.